These T cell receptor beta chains were read from a single sample in a study of cytomegalovirus exposure and HLA in healthy donors. TCRdb's copy holds only in-frame clones and misses some; the assay was immunoSEQ multiplex PCR. The sample holds 99,000 or so clones; 76% are singletons and the top ten take about 7.5%. The sequencing sample was made of PBMCs. The source is a man aged 35 to 55 in good health and CMV-seropositive. Both conserved end residues are part of each CDR3. Each record gives: CDR3 DNA, CDR3 protein, V gene, clone size, J gene, D gene. D genes are given only for firm matches. Only some rows state a clone size, as once, few, many or a class for expanded clones.

CDR3 DNA: TGTGCCAGCAGCTTGAGGGGCAGGGAGGCAGATACGCAGTATTTT
CDR3 protein: CASSLRGREADTQYF
V gene: TRBV5-4
clone size: .
J gene: TRBJ2-3
D gene: .

CDR3 DNA: TGCGCCAGCAGCCAAGATCTGAGGGGGACAGGTAATTCACCCCTCCACTTT
CDR3 protein: CASSQDLRGTGNSPLHF
V gene: TRBV4-3
clone size: .
J gene: TRBJ1-6
D gene: TRBD1

CDR3 DNA: TGTGCCAGCAGCTTTAGTTCTGCCGATAAGACTGAAGCTTTCTTT
CDR3 protein: CASSFSSADKTEAFF
V gene: TRBV13
clone size: .
J gene: TRBJ1-1
D gene: .

CDR3 DNA: TGTGCCAGCAAGATAGGGAGGGAAGCTTTCTTT
CDR3 protein: CASKIGREAFF
V gene: TRBV28
clone size: .
J gene: TRBJ1-1
D gene: .

CDR3 DNA: TGTGCCAGCAGCTGGGGACTAGCGGTAGATGAGCAGTTCTTC
CDR3 protein: CASSWGLAVDEQFF
V gene: TRBV5-8
clone size: .
J gene: TRBJ2-1
D gene: TRBD2

CDR3 DNA: TGTGCCAGCAGTCCAGGACAGGGGGCAGATACGCAGTATTTT
CDR3 protein: CASSPGQGADTQYF
V gene: TRBV6-6
clone size: .
J gene: TRBJ2-3
D gene: TRBD1

CDR3 DNA: TGTGCCAGCAGCTGGACAGGGTCTGGGGCCAACGTCCTGACTTTC
CDR3 protein: CASSWTGSGANVLTF
V gene: TRBV27
clone size: .
J gene: TRBJ2-6
D gene: TRBD1

CDR3 DNA: TGTGCCAGCAGTTCCGGACAGGGAGAACTCCCCCAGCATTTT
CDR3 protein: CASSSGQGELPQHF
V gene: TRBV27
clone size: once
J gene: TRBJ1-5
D gene: TRBD1

CDR3 DNA: TGTGCCAGCAGCTCTAACCCAGGCGGGGGGACCCAGTACTTC
CDR3 protein: CASSSNPGGGTQYF
V gene: TRBV7-3
clone size: .
J gene: TRBJ2-5
D gene: TRBD2

CDR3 DNA: TGTGCCAGCAGCCGAGGACAGGGGGCAAATCAGCCCCAGCATTTT
CDR3 protein: CASSRGQGANQPQHF
V gene: TRBV7-2
clone size: .
J gene: TRBJ1-5
D gene: TRBD1

CDR3 DNA: TGCGCCAGCAGCTTCGGCGGGCTAGGCACAGATACGCAGTATTTT
CDR3 protein: CASSFGGLGTDTQYF
V gene: TRBV5-1
clone size: .
J gene: TRBJ2-3
D gene: .

CDR3 DNA: TGTGCCAGCAGCTTCGGACAGGGGAACACTGAAGCTTTCTTT
CDR3 protein: CASSFGQGNTEAFF
V gene: TRBV5-6
clone size: .
J gene: TRBJ1-1
D gene: TRBD1

CDR3 DNA: TGTGCCAGCAGTCCCGGACAGAGAGCCGTCTATGGCTACACCTTC
CDR3 protein: CASSPGQRAVYGYTF
V gene: TRBV27
clone size: .
J gene: TRBJ1-2
D gene: .

CDR3 DNA: TGCGCCAGCAGCCCAAGACAGGGGACGAACACTGAAGCTTTCTTT
CDR3 protein: CASSPRQGTNTEAFF
V gene: TRBV5-1
clone size: .
J gene: TRBJ1-1
D gene: TRBD1

CDR3 DNA: TGTGCCAGTTGCTGGGGGGTCATGGCGAACACTGAAGCTTTCTTT
CDR3 protein: CASCWGVMANTEAFF
V gene: TRBV19
clone size: .
J gene: TRBJ1-1
D gene: .

CDR3 DNA: TGTGCCAGCAGCCCCACTAGCGGGGGAACTTACGAGCAGTACTTC
CDR3 protein: CASSPTSGGTYEQYF
V gene: TRBV5-6
clone size: .
J gene: TRBJ2-7
D gene: TRBD2

CDR3 DNA: TGTGCCAGCAGCTTAGGTACAGCCAAAGGTGAGCAGTTCTTC
CDR3 protein: CASSLGTAKGEQFF
V gene: TRBV11-3
clone size: once
J gene: TRBJ2-1
D gene: .

CDR3 DNA: TGTGCCAGCGCGCGGGACAGGCAAGAGACCCAGTACTTC
CDR3 protein: CASARDRQETQYF
V gene: TRBV6-5
clone size: once
J gene: TRBJ2-5
D gene: TRBD1

CDR3 DNA: TGTGCCAGCAGTTTGGGGGGCTATGGCTACACCTTC
CDR3 protein: CASSLGGYGYTF
V gene: TRBV28
clone size: .
J gene: TRBJ1-2
D gene: .

CDR3 DNA: TGTGCTAGTGGACACCGGGACAGTTCCCCCCAGGGCAATCAGCCCCAGCATTTT
CDR3 protein: CASGHRDSSPQGNQPQHF
V gene: TRBV12-5
clone size: .
J gene: TRBJ1-5
D gene: TRBD1

CDR3 DNA: TGTGCCTGGAGAGGGAGGGCCACCTACGAGCAGTACTTC
CDR3 protein: CAWRGRATYEQYF
V gene: TRBV30
clone size: .
J gene: TRBJ2-7
D gene: TRBD2

CDR3 DNA: TGTGCCAGCAGCTTAATGGGGGGTGGAAACACTGAAGCTTTCTTT
CDR3 protein: CASSLMGGGNTEAFF
V gene: TRBV7-9
clone size: .
J gene: TRBJ1-1
D gene: .